Listed below are T cell receptor beta chains from one sample, sequenced in a study of T cell responses to AZD1222 COVID-19 vaccine. Assay: immunoSEQ multiplex PCR; the TCRdb copy retains only in-frame clones and omits some. The sample yields just over 150,000 clones, approximately 86% seen once. The sequenced sample was peripheral blood, obtained after recovery from COVID-19. These receptors all come from an adult who had recovered from COVID-19. The CDR3 runs from the conserved cysteine through the conserved F or W. A D gene is named only where the DNA matches it firmly. Expanded clones are given a class, and other clones once, few, many or no size at all.

NA | NA | TRBJ1-1 | TRBV5-5 | TGTGCCAGCAGCTTGTCCTCGAACACTGAAGCTTTCTTT | CASSLSSNTEAFF
NA | NA | TRBJ2-3 | TRBV27 | TGTGCCAGCAGCCCCTCAGTGGGTGGGGGTACGCAGTATTTT | CASSPSVGGGTQYF
few | NA | TRBJ1-1 | TRBV10-1 | TGCGCCAGCACTCGTAGCCAGGGGACTGAAGCTTTCTTT | CASTRSQGTEAFF
NA | NA | TRBJ1-2 | TRBV3-1/TRBV3-2 | TGTGCCAGCAGCCAAGATTCGGGGAGGCAGGGAGGAGATGGCTACACCTTC | CASSQDSGRQGGDGYTF
few | NA | TRBJ1-5 | TRBV6-5 | TGTGCCAGCAGCCCCTCGGGAGTTACCAATCAGCCCCAGCATTTT | CASSPSGVTNQPQHF
NA | NA | TRBJ2-3 | TRBV3-1/TRBV3-2 | TGTGCCAGCAGCCAAGATAGAACCCGCACAGGGACGCAGTATTTT | CASSQDRTRTGTQYF
NA | NA | TRBJ2-3 | TRBV5-1 | TGCGCCAGCAGCTTGGTACAGGTCACAGATACGCAGTATTTT | CASSLVQVTDTQYF
NA | NA | TRBJ2-3 | TRBV12-5 | TGTGCTAGTGGCCTCACTAGAGAGGGAGATACGCAGTATTTT | CASGLTREGDTQYF
NA | NA | TRBJ1-2 | TRBV12-3/TRBV12-4 | TGTGCCAGCAGCGGGGACCGCCCTTATGGCTACACCTTC | CASSGDRPYGYTF
once | NA | TRBJ1-5 | TRBV5-1 | TGCGCCAGCCGACCTTCGGCAGGGAATCAGCCCCAGCATTTT | CASRPSAGNQPQHF
NA | NA | TRBJ1-1 | TRBV6-1 | TGTGCCAGCAGTGAAGGGGGCTGGGACACTGAAGCTTTCTTT | CASSEGGWDTEAFF
NA | NA | TRBJ1-6 | TRBV19 | TGTGCCAGTAGTCTCTCGGGGCCGGGATCACCCCTCCACTTT | CASSLSGPGSPLHF
NA | NA | TRBJ2-6 | TRBV18 | TGTGCCAGCTCACCTTCGGCCTTCTCTGGGGCCAACGTCCTGACTTTC | CASSPSAFSGANVLTF
NA | TRBD2 | TRBJ2-7 | TRBV11-2 | TGTGCCAGCAGCCCGGGGGTAGCGGGGGGTTTCTGGCAGTACTTC | CASSPGVAGGFWQYF
NA | NA | TRBJ2-7 | TRBV25-1 | TGTGCCAGCAGTGTACCTGGGAGGCAGTACTTC | CASSVPGRQYF
NA | TRBD2 | TRBJ2-1 | TRBV9 | TGTGCCAGCAGCGTAGGGGGGACTAGCGGGGGCCCTGGTGAGCAGTTCTTC | CASSVGGTSGGPGEQFF
NA | NA | TRBJ2-5 | TRBV18 | TGTGCCAGCTCACTACGGTGGGGCGATTTGGAGACCCAGTACTTC | CASSLRWGDLETQYF
NA | TRBD1 | TRBJ1-2 | TRBV19 | TGTGCCAGTGCCCGGGACAGGGCTTATGGCTACACCTTC | CASARDRAYGYTF
NA | NA | TRBJ1-5 | TRBV19 | TGTGCCAGTTCGGCTGCTTTAGAGGCAATTAGTAGCAATCAGCCCCAGCATTTT | CASSAALEAISSNQPQHF
NA | TRBD2 | TRBJ2-3 | TRBV6-2/TRBV6-3 | TGTGCCAGCAGCCCTAGCGGGGGGTTCAGTAACACAGATACGCAGTATTTT | CASSPSGGFSNTDTQYF
NA | NA | TRBJ1-1 | TRBV9 | TGTGCCAGCAGCACCCAACGGAACACTGAAGCTTTCTTT | CASSTQRNTEAFF
few | TRBD1 | TRBJ1-6 | TRBV9 | TGTGCCAGCAGCGCAGTCGACAGGGCCGCTAATAATTCACCCCTCCACTTT | CASSAVDRAANNSPLHF
NA | TRBD2 | TRBJ2-2 | TRBV10-3 | TGTGCCACCAAGGGACTAGCGGGGGCGGGCGGCGGGGAGCTGTTTTTT | CATKGLAGAGGGELFF
NA | NA | TRBJ1-1 | TRBV10-1 | TGCGCCAGCAGGGGCGCTGCAACAGGGCCAACCGACACTGAAGCTTTCTTT | CASRGAATGPTDTEAFF
NA | TRBD2 | TRBJ2-3 | TRBV4-2 | TGTGCCAGCAGCCACCGACTAGCGGGGGGCCAGACTAGCACAGATACGCAGTATTTT | CASSHRLAGGQTSTDTQYF
NA | NA | TRBJ2-7 | TRBV5-1 | TGCGCCAGCAGCTTGAGGGCTAGGGAATCCTACGAGCAGTACTTC | CASSLRARESYEQYF
once | TRBD1 | TRBJ2-1 | TRBV20-1 | TGCAGTGCTAGTACCGGGACAGGGCCGTACAATGAGCAGTTCTTC | CSASTGTGPYNEQFF
NA | NA | TRBJ1-6 | TRBV4-3 | TGCGCCAGCAGCCAGGGGACTTATCCGGGGGCTAATTCAACACCCCTCCACTTT | CASSQGTYPGANSTPLHF
NA | NA | TRBJ2-7 | TRBV10-2 | TGCGCCAGCAGCCCCGACAGCCTAAATACCTACGAGCAGTACTTC | CASSPDSLNTYEQYF
NA | TRBD2 | TRBJ2-2 | TRBV5-1 | TGCGCCAGCAATCCCGGGGTAGCGGGAGTCACCGGGGAGCTGTTTTTT | CASNPGVAGVTGELFF
NA | TRBD2 | TRBJ2-7 | TRBV5-5 | TGTGCCAGCAGCTTGGGGGCTAGCGGGGGCTACGAGCAGTACTTC | CASSLGASGGYEQYF
NA | NA | TRBJ1-5 | TRBV6-5 | TGTGCCAGCAGTTACTCTAGGTATCAGCCCCAGCATTTT | CASSYSRYQPQHF
NA | NA | TRBJ2-1 | TRBV23-1 | TGCGCCAGTCGCTATGAGCAGTTCTTC | CASRYEQFF
NA | TRBD1 | TRBJ2-1 | TRBV29-1 | TGCAGCGGGGGGACAGGGAGGTATGAGCAGTTCTTC | CSGGTGRYEQFF
few | NA | TRBJ1-3 | TRBV7-8 | TGTGCCAGCAGCCGCACCATAGGGAGGTCTGGAAACACCATATATTTT | CASSRTIGRSGNTIYF
once | TRBD2 | TRBJ2-1 | TRBV5-1 | TGCGCCAGCAGCTTGCAGCGGGAGTACAATGAGCAGTTCTTC | CASSLQREYNEQFF
NA | NA | TRBJ1-2 | TRBV5-1 | TGCGCCAGCAGCCTGCGTCGAGGGGTGGATTACACCTTC | CASSLRRGVDYTF
NA | TRBD2 | TRBJ2-5 | TRBV6-1 | TGTGCCAGCAGTGATGGGAGGGGACGCCAAGAGACCCAGTACTTC | CASSDGRGRQETQYF
once | NA | TRBJ2-6 | TRBV27 | TGTGCCAGCATGGGGCAGCTCTCTGGGGCCAACGTCCTGACTTTC | CASMGQLSGANVLTF
NA | TRBD1 | TRBJ2-1 | TRBV18 | TGTGCCAGCTCACCCCAGGGACAGGGCTTCTTCGGGGTTGCGAACAATGAGCAGTTCTTC | CASSPQGQGFFGVANNEQFF
NA | NA | TRBJ1-1 | TRBV5-8 | TGTGCCGATACTCCCGGGACACAACTGGGCGGATGGACTGAAGCTTTCTTT | CADTPGTQLGGWTEAFF
once | NA | TRBJ1-2 | TRBV29-1 | TGCAGCGTTCACAGGGAGGGGGGCTATGGCTACACCTTC | CSVHREGGYGYTF
NA | NA | TRBJ2-7 | TRBV5-1 | TGCGCCAGCAGCTTGGCCGCAGGGAGCTCCTACGAGCAGTACTTC | CASSLAAGSSYEQYF
NA | NA | TRBJ2-1 | TRBV9 | TGTGCCAGCAGCTTGACAGTCTCCTACAATGAGCAGTTCTTC | CASSLTVSYNEQFF
once | NA | TRBJ1-3 | TRBV7-9 | TGTGCCAGCAGCTTTGGTGGCTCTGGAAACACCATATATTTT | CASSFGGSGNTIYF
NA | NA | TRBJ1-2 | TRBV4-1 | TGCGCCAGCAGCCTTTGGGACACCGACTATGGCTACACCTTC | CASSLWDTDYGYTF
NA | NA | TRBJ2-5 | TRBV3-1/TRBV3-2 | TGTGCCAGCAGCCGGATGATCCTCTTCGATGCCCAGTACTTC | CASSRMILFDAQYF
NA | TRBD1 | TRBJ2-5 | TRBV19 | TGTGCCAGTAGCCCTGACAGGGGAGTTGGGGAGACCCAGTACTTC | CASSPDRGVGETQYF
once | NA | TRBJ2-1 | TRBV21-1 | TGTGCCAGCAGCCCACTAGCGGGGGGCCCCTATTACAATGAGCAGTTCTTC | CASSPLAGGPYYNEQFF
once | NA | TRBJ1-1 | TRBV18 | TGTGCCAGCTCACCCGAGGCAGTGAACACTGAAGCTTTCTTT | CASSPEAVNTEAFF
once | NA | TRBJ1-2 | TRBV27 | TGTGCCAGCAGTTTAGGCGGACTCCCTTATGGCTACACCTTC | CASSLGGLPYGYTF
NA | NA | TRBJ2-7 | TRBV18 | TGTGCCAGCTCACCAGGGCCAGGATTCTACGAGCAGTACTTC | CASSPGPGFYEQYF
NA | NA | TRBJ1-3 | TRBV7-2 | TGTGCCAGCAGCTTAGTTCTTCCGGGGAGTCCTGGAAACACCATATATTTT | CASSLVLPGSPGNTIYF
NA | NA | TRBJ2-6 | TRBV9 | TGTGCCAGCAGCCTCGAATCTGGGGCCAACGTCCTGACTTTC | CASSLESGANVLTF